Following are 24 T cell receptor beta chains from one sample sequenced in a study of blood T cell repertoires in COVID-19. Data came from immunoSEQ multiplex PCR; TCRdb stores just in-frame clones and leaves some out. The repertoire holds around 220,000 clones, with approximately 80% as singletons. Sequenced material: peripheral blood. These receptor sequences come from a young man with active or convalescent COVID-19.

The CDR3 DNA follows: TGTGCCAGTAGTATTTTTAGGGGTGGCACTGAAGCTTTCTTT. Protein: CASSIFRGGTEAFF. The V call is TRBV19, the J call TRBJ1-1, with D possibly being TRBD1 (5 bases). The CDR3 loop spans 14 amino acids. Germline CDR1 is LNHDA and CDR2 is SQIVND (reference sequence). Trimming stripped 3 bases from V and 4 bases from J, with 12 bases between.

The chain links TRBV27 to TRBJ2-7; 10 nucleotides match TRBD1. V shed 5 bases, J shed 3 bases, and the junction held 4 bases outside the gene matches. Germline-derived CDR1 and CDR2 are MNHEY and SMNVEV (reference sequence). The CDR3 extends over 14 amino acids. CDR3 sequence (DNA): TGTGCCAGCAGTCCCGGACAGGGGGGCTACGAGCAGTACTTC. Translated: CASSPGQGGYEQYF.

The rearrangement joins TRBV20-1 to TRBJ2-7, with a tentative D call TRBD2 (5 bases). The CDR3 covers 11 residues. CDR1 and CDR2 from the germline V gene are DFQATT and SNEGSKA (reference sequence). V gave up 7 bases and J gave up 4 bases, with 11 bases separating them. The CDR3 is CSVGGRYEQYF. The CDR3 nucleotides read TGCAGTGTAGGCGGGCGGTACGAGCAGTACTTC.

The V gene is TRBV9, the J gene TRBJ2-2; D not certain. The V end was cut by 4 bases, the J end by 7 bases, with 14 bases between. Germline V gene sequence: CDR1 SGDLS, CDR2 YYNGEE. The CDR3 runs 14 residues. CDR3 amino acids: CASSHDTVIGELFF. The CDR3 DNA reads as TGTGCCAGCAGCCATGACACAGTGATCGGGGAGCTGTTTTTT.

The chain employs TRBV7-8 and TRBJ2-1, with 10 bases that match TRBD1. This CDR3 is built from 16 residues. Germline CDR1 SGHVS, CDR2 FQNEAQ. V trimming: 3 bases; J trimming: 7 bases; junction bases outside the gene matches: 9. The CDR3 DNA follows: TGTGCCAGCAGCTTCCGACAGGGGGCGCGGAATAATGAGCAGTTCTTC. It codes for CASSFRQGARNNEQFF.

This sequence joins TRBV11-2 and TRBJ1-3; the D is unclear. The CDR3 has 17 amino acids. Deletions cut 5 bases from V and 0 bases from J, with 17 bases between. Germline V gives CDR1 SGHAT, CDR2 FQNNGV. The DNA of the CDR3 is TGTGCCAGCAGCCCGGGAACAGCCGCATTCTCTGGAAACACCATATATTTT. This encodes CASSPGTAAFSGNTIYF.

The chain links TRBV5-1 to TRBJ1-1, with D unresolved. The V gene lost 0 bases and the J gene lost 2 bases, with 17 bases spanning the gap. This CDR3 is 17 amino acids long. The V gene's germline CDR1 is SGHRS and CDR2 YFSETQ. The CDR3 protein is CASSLESPWRGNTEAFF. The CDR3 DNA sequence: TGCGCCAGCAGCTTGGAGAGCCCTTGGAGAGGTAACACTGAAGCTTTCTTT.

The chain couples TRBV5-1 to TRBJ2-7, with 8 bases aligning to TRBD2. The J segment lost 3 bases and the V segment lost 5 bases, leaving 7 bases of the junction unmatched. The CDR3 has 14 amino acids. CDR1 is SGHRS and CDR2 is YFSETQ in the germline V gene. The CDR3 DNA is TGCGCCAGCAGTGTAAGCGGGGGAGACTACGAGCAGTACTTC. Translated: CASSVSGGDYEQYF.

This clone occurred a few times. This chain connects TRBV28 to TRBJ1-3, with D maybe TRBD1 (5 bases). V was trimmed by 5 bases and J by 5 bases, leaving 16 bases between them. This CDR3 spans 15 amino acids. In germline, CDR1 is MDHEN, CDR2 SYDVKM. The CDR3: CASSTAQDSRNTIYF. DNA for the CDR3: TGTGCCAGCAGTACAGCACAGGATAGCAGAAACACCATATATTTT.

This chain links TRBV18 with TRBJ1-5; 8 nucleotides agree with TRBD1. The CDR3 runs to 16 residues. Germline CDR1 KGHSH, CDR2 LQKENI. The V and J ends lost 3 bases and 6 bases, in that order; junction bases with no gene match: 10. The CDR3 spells CASSPLQTGVGQPQHF. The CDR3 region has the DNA TGTGCCAGCTCACCGTTGCAGACAGGGGTCGGTCAGCCCCAGCATTTT.

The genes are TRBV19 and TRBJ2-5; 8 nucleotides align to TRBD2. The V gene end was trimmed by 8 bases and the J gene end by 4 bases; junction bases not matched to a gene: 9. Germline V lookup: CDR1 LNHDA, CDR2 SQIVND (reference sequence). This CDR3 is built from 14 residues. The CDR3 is CASRGGLRGETQYF. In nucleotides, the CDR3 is TGTGCCAGTCGGGGGGGGCTGCGTGGAGAGACCCAGTACTTC. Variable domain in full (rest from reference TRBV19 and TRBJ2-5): DGGITQSPKYLFRKEGQNVTLSCEQNLNHDAMYWYRQDPGQGLRLIYYSQIVNDFQKGDIAEGYSVSREKKESFPLTVTSAQKNPTAFYLCASRGGLRGETQYFGPGTRLLVL.

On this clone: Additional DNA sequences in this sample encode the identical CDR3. The CDR3 nucleotides read TGTGCCAGCAGTTACTCCCGGCGGGGAACTGAAGCTTTCTTT. This encodes CASSYSRRGTEAFF. The chain carries TRBV6-6 and TRBJ1-1; D is unclear. Trimming stripped 0 bases from V and 5 bases from J, with 10 bases between. The CDR3 totals 14 residues. Germline loops: CDR1 MNHNY, CDR2 SVGAGI (reference sequence).

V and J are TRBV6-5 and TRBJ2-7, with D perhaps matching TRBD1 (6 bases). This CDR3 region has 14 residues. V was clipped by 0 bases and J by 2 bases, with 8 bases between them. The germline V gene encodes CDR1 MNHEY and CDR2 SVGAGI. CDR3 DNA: TGTGCCAGCAGTTACTCGGGGACACCCTACGAGCAGTACTTC. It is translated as CASSYSGTPYEQYF.

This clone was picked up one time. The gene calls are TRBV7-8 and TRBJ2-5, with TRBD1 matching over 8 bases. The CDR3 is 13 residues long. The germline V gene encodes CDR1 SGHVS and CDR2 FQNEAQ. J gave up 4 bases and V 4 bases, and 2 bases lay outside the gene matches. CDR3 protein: CASSSTGGETQYF. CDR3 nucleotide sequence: TGTGCCAGCAGCTCAACAGGGGGAGAGACCCAGTACTTC. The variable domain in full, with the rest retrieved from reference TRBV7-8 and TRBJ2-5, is GAGVSQSPRYKVAKRGQDVALRCDPISGHVSLFWYQQALGQGPEFLTYFQNEAQLDKSGLPSDRFFAERPEGSVSTLKIQRTQQEDSAVYLCASSSTGGETQYFGPGTRLLVL.

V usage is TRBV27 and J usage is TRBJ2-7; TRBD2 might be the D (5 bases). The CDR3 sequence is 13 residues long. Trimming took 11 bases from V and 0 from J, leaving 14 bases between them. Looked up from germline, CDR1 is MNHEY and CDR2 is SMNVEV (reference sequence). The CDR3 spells CAAPRRYSYEQYF. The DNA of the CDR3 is TGTGCCGCTCCCCGGAGGTACTCCTACGAGCAGTACTTC.

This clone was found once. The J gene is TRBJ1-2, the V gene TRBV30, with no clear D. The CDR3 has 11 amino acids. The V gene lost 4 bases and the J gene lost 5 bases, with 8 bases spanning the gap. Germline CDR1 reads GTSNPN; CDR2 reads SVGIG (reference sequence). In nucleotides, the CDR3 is TGTGCCTGGACACATAATTATGGCTACACCTTC. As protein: CAWTHNYGYTF.

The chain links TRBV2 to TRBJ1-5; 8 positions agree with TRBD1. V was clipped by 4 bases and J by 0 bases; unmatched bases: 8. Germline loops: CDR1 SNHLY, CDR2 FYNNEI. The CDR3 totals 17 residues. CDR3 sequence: CASSVRGTGYSNQPQHF. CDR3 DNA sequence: TGTGCCAGCAGTGTTAGAGGGACAGGTTATAGCAATCAGCCCCAGCATTTT.

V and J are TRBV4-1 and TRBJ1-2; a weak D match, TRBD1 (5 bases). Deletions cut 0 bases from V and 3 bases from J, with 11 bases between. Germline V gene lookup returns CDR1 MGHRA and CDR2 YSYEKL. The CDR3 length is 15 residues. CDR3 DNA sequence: TGCGCCAGCAGCCAAGACTGGGGGGAGGACTATGGCTACACCTTC. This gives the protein CASSQDWGEDYGYTF.

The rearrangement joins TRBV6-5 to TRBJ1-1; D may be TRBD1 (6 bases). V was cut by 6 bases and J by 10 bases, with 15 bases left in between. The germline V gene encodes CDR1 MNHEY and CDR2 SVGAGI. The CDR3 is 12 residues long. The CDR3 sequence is CASSLKGGLAFF. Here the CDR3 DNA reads TGTGCCAGCAGCCTAAAGGGGGGGCTAGCTTTCTTT.

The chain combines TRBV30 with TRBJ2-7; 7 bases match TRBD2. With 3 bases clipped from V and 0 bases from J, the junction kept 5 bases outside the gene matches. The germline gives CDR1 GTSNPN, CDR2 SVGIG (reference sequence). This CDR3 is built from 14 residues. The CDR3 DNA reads TGTGCCTGGAGCCCCGGCGGGAGCTCCTACGAGCAGTACTTC. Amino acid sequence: CAWSPGGSSYEQYF.

For the CDR3, the DNA is TGTGCCAGCAGAACCCACGGGAGCTCTGGAAACACCATATATTTT. Its protein product is CASRTHGSSGNTIYF. The genes are TRBV6-5 and TRBJ1-3; no clear D. This CDR3 comprises 15 residues. Germline V gene data show CDR1 as MNHEY and CDR2 as SVGAGI. V lost 6 bases and J lost 0, with 12 bases in between.

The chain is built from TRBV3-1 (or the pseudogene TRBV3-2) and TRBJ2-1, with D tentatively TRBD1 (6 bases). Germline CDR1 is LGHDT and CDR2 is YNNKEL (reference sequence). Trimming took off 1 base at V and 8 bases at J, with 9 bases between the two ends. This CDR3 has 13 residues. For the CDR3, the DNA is TGTGCCAGCAGCCAAGGGGGGCTCGATGAGCAGTTCTTC. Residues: CASSQGGLDEQFF.

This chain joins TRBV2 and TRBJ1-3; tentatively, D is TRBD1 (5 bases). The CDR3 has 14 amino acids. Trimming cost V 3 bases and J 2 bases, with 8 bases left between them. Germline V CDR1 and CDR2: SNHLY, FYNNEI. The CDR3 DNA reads TGTGCCAGCAGTGATCCAGGGACTGGAAACACCATATATTTT. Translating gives CASSDPGTGNTIYF.

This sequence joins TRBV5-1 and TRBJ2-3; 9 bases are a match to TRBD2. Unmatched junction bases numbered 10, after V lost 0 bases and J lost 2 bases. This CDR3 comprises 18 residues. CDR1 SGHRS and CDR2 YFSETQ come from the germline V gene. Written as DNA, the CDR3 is TGCGCCAGCAGCTTGGTAGGTAGCGGGGGCATAAACACAGATACGCAGTATTTT. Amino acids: CASSLVGSGGINTDTQYF.